Listed below are T cell receptor beta chains from one sample, sequenced in a study of T cells in Graves' hyperthyroidism and ophthalmopathy. MiXCR, applied by TCRdb to the multiplex PCR reads, yields one record per CDR3 protein. The data contain over 350,000 distinct CDR3 sequences, approximately 17% of them singletons. The sequenced sample was blood. The receptors here all came from a young man with Graves' ophthalmopathy. The CDR3 runs from the conserved cysteine through the conserved F or W. D genes are given only for firm matches. Some rows have no size entry. The others give once, few or many, or a class for an expanded clone.

CDR3 protein: CASSSQGSTGELFF
CDR3 DNA: TGTGCCAGCAGTTCACAGGGAAGCACCGGGGAGCTGTTTTTT
V gene: TRBV12-3/TRBV12-4
D gene: -
J gene: TRBJ2-2
clone size: many

CDR3 protein: CASSPRSGGQGRYEQYF
CDR3 DNA: TGTGCCAGCAGCCCCAGATCGGGGGGACAGGGGCGATACGAGCAGTACTTC
V gene: TRBV7-2
D gene: TRBD1
J gene: TRBJ2-7
clone size: -

CDR3 protein: CASSYSNRDYGYTF
CDR3 DNA: TGTGCCAGCAGTTACTCGAACAGGGATTATGGCTACACCTTC
V gene: TRBV6-5
D gene: -
J gene: TRBJ1-2
clone size: many

CDR3 protein: CASSTELDSNQPQHF
CDR3 DNA: TGTGCCAGCAGCACCGAGTTGGATAGCAATCAGCCCCAGCATTTT
V gene: TRBV12-3/TRBV12-4
D gene: -
J gene: TRBJ1-5
clone size: -

CDR3 protein: CASSLEDSGEKLFF
CDR3 DNA: TGCGCCAGCAGCTTGGAGGACAGTGGGGAAAAACTGTTTTTT
V gene: TRBV5-1
D gene: -
J gene: TRBJ1-4
clone size: many

CDR3 protein: CASSFGWSTDTQYF
CDR3 DNA: TGTGCCAGCAGTTTCGGCTGGAGCACAGATACGCAGTATTTT
V gene: TRBV27
D gene: -
J gene: TRBJ2-3
clone size: -

CDR3 protein: CASSRTQGANYGYTF
CDR3 DNA: TGTGCCAGCAGTAGAACACAGGGGGCCAACTATGGCTACACCTTC
V gene: TRBV7-9
D gene: TRBD1
J gene: TRBJ1-2
clone size: many

CDR3 protein: CATSDRQKLNEQFF
CDR3 DNA: TGTGCCACCAGTGACCGACAGAAACTGAATGAGCAGTTCTTC
V gene: TRBV24-1
D gene: -
J gene: TRBJ2-1
clone size: -

CDR3 protein: CASRAVGQVNNYGYTF
CDR3 DNA: TGCGCCAGCCGTGCCGTCGGACAGGTCAATAACTATGGCTACACCTTC
V gene: TRBV4-1
D gene: TRBD1
J gene: TRBJ1-2
clone size: few

CDR3 protein: CAISELVGALVNEQFF
CDR3 DNA: TGTGCCATCAGTGAGTTGGTGGGGGCCCTAGTCAATGAGCAGTTCTTC
V gene: TRBV10-3
D gene: -
J gene: TRBJ2-1
clone size: -

CDR3 protein: CASRVIAGNQETQYF
CDR3 DNA: TGTGCCAGCAGGGTCATAGCGGGGAACCAAGAGACCCAGTACTTC
V gene: TRBV28
D gene: TRBD2
J gene: TRBJ2-5
clone size: -

CDR3 protein: CASSLQVNQPQHF
CDR3 DNA: TGTGCCAGCAGCCTACAGGTGAATCAGCCCCAGCATTTT
V gene: TRBV3-1
D gene: -
J gene: TRBJ1-5
clone size: many

CDR3 protein: CASSLAGTSAYNEQFF
CDR3 DNA: TGTGCCAGCAGCTTAGCGGGGACTAGCGCCTACAATGAGCAGTTCTTC
V gene: TRBV7-2
D gene: TRBD2
J gene: TRBJ2-1
clone size: many

CDR3 protein: CATSGPGSGTEAFF
CDR3 DNA: TGTGCCACCAGTGGCCCGGGCAGCGGCACTGAAGCTTTCTTT
V gene: TRBV24-1
D gene: -
J gene: TRBJ1-1
clone size: few

CDR3 protein: CASSEGGGTDTQYF
CDR3 DNA: TGTGCCAGCAGCGAGGGGGGGGGCACAGATACGCAGTATTTT
V gene: TRBV6-1
D gene: -
J gene: TRBJ2-3
clone size: many

CDR3 protein: CASSRDSSGGETQYF
CDR3 DNA: TGTGCCAGCAGTCGGGACTCTAGCGGGGGGGAGACCCAGTACTTC
V gene: TRBV7-9
D gene: TRBD2
J gene: TRBJ2-5
clone size: many

CDR3 protein: CASSFNGYTF
CDR3 DNA: TGTGCCAGCAGTTTCAATGGCTACACCTTC
V gene: TRBV12-3/TRBV12-4
D gene: -
J gene: TRBJ1-2
clone size: -

CDR3 protein: CASTIGRETQYF
CDR3 DNA: TGTGCCAGCACTATAGGACGGGAGACCCAGTACTTC
V gene: TRBV11-2
D gene: -
J gene: TRBJ2-5
clone size: -

CDR3 protein: CASRTGGANTGELFF
CDR3 DNA: TGTGCCAGCAGAACCGGGGGGGCGAACACCGGGGAGCTGTTTTTT
V gene: TRBV7-2
D gene: TRBD2
J gene: TRBJ2-2
clone size: many

CDR3 protein: CASSHASKNEQFF
CDR3 DNA: TGCGCCAGCAGCCATGCATCTAAGAATGAGCAGTTCTTC
V gene: TRBV4-1
D gene: -
J gene: TRBJ2-1
clone size: -

CDR3 protein: CASSRSSDPTEGYTF
CDR3 DNA: TGTGCCAGCAGCCGATCCTCCGACCCAACCGAAGGCTACACCTTC
V gene: TRBV12-3/TRBV12-4
D gene: -
J gene: TRBJ1-2
clone size: -

CDR3 protein: CASSQVGTSPDTQYF
CDR3 DNA: TGCGCCAGCAGCCAAGTAGGGACGTCCCCAGATACGCAGTATTTT
V gene: TRBV5-1
D gene: -
J gene: TRBJ2-3
clone size: many

CDR3 protein: CASSDVGRSYEQYF
CDR3 DNA: TGTGCCAGCAGTGATGTGGGCCGCTCCTACGAGCAGTACTTC
V gene: TRBV6-1
D gene: -
J gene: TRBJ2-7
clone size: -

CDR3 protein: CASSLGPWGNEQFF
CDR3 DNA: TGTGCCAGCAGCTTGGGTCCGTGGGGCAATGAGCAGTTCTTC
V gene: TRBV5-5
D gene: -
J gene: TRBJ2-1
clone size: few

CDR3 protein: CASSVGTDTEAFF
CDR3 DNA: TGCGCCAGCAGTGTAGGGACGGACACTGAAGCTTTCTTT
V gene: TRBV10-1
D gene: -
J gene: TRBJ1-1
clone size: many

CDR3 protein: CASKGREISYEQYF
CDR3 DNA: TGTGCCAGTAAGGGGCGGGAGATCTCCTACGAGCAGTACTTC
V gene: TRBV19
D gene: TRBD2
J gene: TRBJ2-7
clone size: -

CDR3 protein: CASGGLRGRSNQPQHF
CDR3 DNA: TGTGCCAGCGGGGGCCTGCGGGGACGAAGCAATCAGCCCCAGCATTTT
V gene: TRBV27
D gene: -
J gene: TRBJ1-5
clone size: many

CDR3 protein: CASSLGQSRTDTQYF
CDR3 DNA: TGTGCCAGCAGTTTAGGGCAGAGCCGCACAGATACGCAGTATTTT
V gene: TRBV28
D gene: -
J gene: TRBJ2-3
clone size: many

CDR3 protein: CASSSVYAEAFF
CDR3 DNA: TGTGCCAGCAGCTCGGTTTATGCTGAAGCTTTCTTT
V gene: TRBV11-2
D gene: -
J gene: TRBJ1-1
clone size: many

CDR3 protein: CARTSSNTGELFF
CDR3 DNA: TGTGCCAGAACTAGCTCGAACACCGGGGAGCTGTTTTTT
V gene: TRBV7-9
D gene: -
J gene: TRBJ2-2
clone size: -

CDR3 protein: CASSSGQGALYGYTF
CDR3 DNA: TGTGCCAGCAGTTCAGGACAGGGGGCTCTCTATGGCTACACCTTC
V gene: TRBV7-8
D gene: TRBD1
J gene: TRBJ1-2
clone size: many

CDR3 protein: CASSLVGQGLSGNTIYF
CDR3 DNA: TGCGCCAGCAGCTTGGTCGGACAGGGTCTTTCTGGAAACACCATATATTTT
V gene: TRBV5-1
D gene: TRBD1
J gene: TRBJ1-3
clone size: many

CDR3 protein: CSARRGGDLNTEAFF
CDR3 DNA: TGCAGTGCTAGGAGGGGGGGAGACCTGAACACTGAAGCTTTCTTT
V gene: TRBV20-1
D gene: -
J gene: TRBJ1-1
clone size: -

CDR3 protein: CASSVAGLTGELFF
CDR3 DNA: TGTGCCAGCAGCGTTGCAGGACTCACCGGGGAGCTGTTTTTT
V gene: TRBV9
D gene: -
J gene: TRBJ2-2
clone size: -

CDR3 protein: CASSFLGLTSGANVLTF
CDR3 DNA: TGTGCCAGCAGCTTCTTGGGACTGACGTCTGGGGCCAACGTCCTGACTTTC
V gene: TRBV11-2
D gene: -
J gene: TRBJ2-6
clone size: -

CDR3 protein: CASRANPGQGRGGYTF
CDR3 DNA: TGTGCCAGCAGGGCAAACCCGGGACAGGGGAGGGGTGGCTACACCTTC
V gene: TRBV2
D gene: TRBD1
J gene: TRBJ1-2
clone size: many

CDR3 protein: CASSESAGNYGYTF
CDR3 DNA: TGTGCCAGCAGTGAATCGGCGGGTAACTATGGCTACACCTTC
V gene: TRBV25-1
D gene: -
J gene: TRBJ1-2
clone size: few

CDR3 protein: CASSMGAGHYQPQHF
CDR3 DNA: TGTGCCAGTAGTATGGGAGCAGGGCACTATCAGCCCCAGCATTTT
V gene: TRBV19
D gene: -
J gene: TRBJ1-5
clone size: -

CDR3 protein: CASSWTGAGDTRYF
CDR3 DNA: TGTGCCAGCAGTTGGACAGGGGCGGGAGATACGCGGTATTTT
V gene: TRBV27
D gene: TRBD1
J gene: TRBJ2-3
clone size: -

CDR3 protein: CASSLDGGENEQFF
CDR3 DNA: TGTGCCAGCAGTTTAGACGGGGGGGAGAATGAGCAGTTCTTC
V gene: TRBV28
D gene: TRBD2
J gene: TRBJ2-1
clone size: many

CDR3 protein: CASSLVLSRNGYEQYF
CDR3 DNA: TGTGCCAGCAGCTTAGTGCTTAGCAGAAATGGGTACGAGCAGTACTTC
V gene: TRBV7-6
D gene: -
J gene: TRBJ2-7
clone size: -